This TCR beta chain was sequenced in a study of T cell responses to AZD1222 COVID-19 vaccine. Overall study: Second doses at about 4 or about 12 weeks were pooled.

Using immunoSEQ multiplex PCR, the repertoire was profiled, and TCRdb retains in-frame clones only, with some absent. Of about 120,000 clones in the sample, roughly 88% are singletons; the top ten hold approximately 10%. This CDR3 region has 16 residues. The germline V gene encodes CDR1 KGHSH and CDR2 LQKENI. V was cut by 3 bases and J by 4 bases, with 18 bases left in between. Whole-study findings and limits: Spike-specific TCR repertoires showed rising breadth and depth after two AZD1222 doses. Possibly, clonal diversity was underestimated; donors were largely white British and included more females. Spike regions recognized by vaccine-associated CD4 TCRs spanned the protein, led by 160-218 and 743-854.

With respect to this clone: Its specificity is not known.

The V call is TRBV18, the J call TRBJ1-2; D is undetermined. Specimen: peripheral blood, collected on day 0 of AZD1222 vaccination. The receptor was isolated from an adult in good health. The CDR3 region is CASSPAAAPTFYGYTF. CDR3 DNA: TGTGCCAGCTCACCGGCGGCAGCACCCACCTTCTATGGCTACACCTTC.